This is a list of T cell receptor beta chains from one sample in a study of prognosis after radiotherapy for stage I lung cancer. TCRdb used MiXCR to reprocess the multiplex PCR reads, holding one entry per CDR3 protein. Of more than 30,000 distinct CDR3 sequences listed, roughly two fifths are singletons. The specimen comprised PBMCs, sampled before or after stereotactic body radiation therapy (not recorded which). The receptors originated from a donor older than 45 with non-small cell lung cancer. The CDR3 runs from the conserved cysteine through the conserved F or W. Each record gives: V gene, J gene, CDR3 length, clone size, D gene, CDR3 DNA, CDR3 protein. D genes are given only for firm matches. The size field is filled for only some rows; it gives once, few, many or a size class.

TRBV11-2	TRBJ1-2	16	-	-	TGTGCCAGCAGCTTAGACAAAGCATGGGGAGTGGATGGCTACACCTTC	CASSLDKAWGVDGYTF
TRBV5-6	TRBJ2-5	15	few	-	TGTGCCAGCAGCTTGGGGCCGGGCCTACAAGAGACCCAGTACTTC	CASSLGPGLQETQYF
TRBV19	TRBJ1-5	14	many	-	TGTGCCAGTAGTGGGGGGCTGTACAATCAGCCCCAGCATTTT	CASSGGLYNQPQHF
TRBV12-5	TRBJ1-1	16	-	-	TGTGCTAGTGGTTTGCAACCGACAGGTCTGGACACTGAAGCTTTCTTC	CASGLQPTGLDTEAFF
TRBV5-1	TRBJ1-1	14	many	-	TGCGCCAGCAGCCAAGGGCGGGGGTTCACTGAAGCTTTCTTT	CASSQGRGFTEAFF
TRBV11-1	TRBJ2-7	14	-	TRBD2	TGTGCCAGCAGCTTAAACCCCGGGAGGAACGAGCAGTACTTC	CASSLNPGRNEQYF
TRBV9	TRBJ2-1	14	many	-	TGTGCCAGCAGCCCCCGGAATGGGTACAATGAGCAGTTCTTC	CASSPRNGYNEQFF
TRBV3-1	TRBJ2-5	12	many	-	TGTGCCAGCAGCCCCCATCCCAAGACCCAGTACTTC	CASSPHPKTQYF
TRBV6-4	TRBJ2-3	15	-	-	TGTGCCAGCAGCCAAGACACGGGAGTCACAGATACGCAGTATTTT	CASSQDTGVTDTQYF
TRBV27	TRBJ1-6	16	medium-sized	TRBD1	TGTGCCAGCAGAAGGACAGGGGGCTCCTATAATTCACCCCTCCACTTT	CASRRTGGSYNSPLHF
TRBV5-1	TRBJ1-2	13	many	-	TGCGCCAGCAGCCTCCAGAGTAACTATGGCTACACCTTC	CASSLQSNYGYTF
TRBV20-1	TRBJ1-1	16	many	TRBD1	TGCAGTGCGGGCTCGGGGCAGGGGGGGGTGAACACTGAAGCTTTCTTT	CSAGSGQGGVNTEAFF
TRBV24-1	TRBJ1-1	12	many	-	TGTGCCACCAGTGGACCGTTTACTGAAGCTTTCTTT	CATSGPFTEAFF
TRBV6-2/TRBV6-3	TRBJ2-7	15	-	-	TGTGCCAGCAGTGAGGTTGGCGGGTTGACCTACGAGCAGTACTTC	CASSEVGGLTYEQYF
TRBV11-1	TRBJ1-2	13	many	TRBD1	TGTGCCAGCAGCACGTCGGACAGGTCTGGCTACACCTTC	CASSTSDRSGYTF
TRBV5-1	TRBJ2-3	16	many	TRBD2	TGCGCCAGCAGCTCTGGACTAGCGGGGGTCACAGATACGCAGTATTTT	CASSSGLAGVTDTQYF
TRBV6-1	TRBJ2-7	15	medium-sized	TRBD2	TGTGCCAGCAGTGAAGCGAGGACTAGTGTTTACGAGCAGTACTTC	CASSEARTSVYEQYF
TRBV5-4	TRBJ1-1	14	-	TRBD1	TGTGCCAGCAGCCCCGGACAGGGGAACACTGAAGCTTTCTTT	CASSPGQGNTEAFF
TRBV30	TRBJ2-7	11	-	-	TGTGCCTGGGCAGGGCGGGACGAGCAGTACTTC	CAWAGRDEQYF
TRBV20-1	TRBJ2-7	15	-	-	TGCAGTGCTAGAGATATAAGGACCCACTCCTACGAGCAGTACTTC	CSARDIRTHSYEQYF
TRBV6-1	TRBJ1-1	14	many	-	TGTGCCAGCAGTGCCGACAGTCGGTACACTGAAGCTTTCTTT	CASSADSRYTEAFF
TRBV7-2	TRBJ2-7	13	-	TRBD2	TGTGCCAGCAGCTTACGCGGGAGTGTCGAGCAGTACTTC	CASSLRGSVEQYF
TRBV7-3	TRBJ1-1	14	many	-	TGTGCCAGCAGCTTAGACGGGGTAAATACTGAAGCTTTCTTT	CASSLDGVNTEAFF
TRBV11-2	TRBJ2-7	12	-	-	TGTGCCAGCAGCTTAGATTCCTACGAGCAGTACTTC	CASSLDSYEQYF
TRBV11-2	TRBJ2-3	18	many	TRBD2	TGTGCCAGCAGCCCCATCCGGACTAGCCCAAGCGGCACAGATACGCAGTATTTT	CASSPIRTSPSGTDTQYF
TRBV3-1	TRBJ1-4	14	many	TRBD1	TGTGCCAGCAGCCCGGACAGGGGTAATGAAAAACTGTTTTTT	CASSPDRGNEKLFF
TRBV5-1	TRBJ2-7	13	many	-	TGCGCCAGCAGCCAATTTGACAGCTACGAGCAGTACTTC	CASSQFDSYEQYF
TRBV20-1	TRBJ2-7	13	-	TRBD1	TGCAGTGTCGAGACAGGGCGGTCCTACGAGCAGTACTTC	CSVETGRSYEQYF
TRBV20-1	TRBJ1-4	15	many	-	TGCAGTGCTAGAGCCAGGCGGGGGCTTGGAGAAAAACTGTTTTTT	CSARARRGLGEKLFF
TRBV19	TRBJ1-1	11	many	-	TGTGCCAGCACACGGTACACTGAAGCTTTCTTT	CASTRYTEAFF
TRBV18	TRBJ1-3	15	many	TRBD1	TGTGCCAGCTCACCATGGGACAGGGGAGGAAACACCATATATTTT	CASSPWDRGGNTIYF
TRBV12-3/TRBV12-4	TRBJ2-2	16	many	-	TGTGCCAGCAGTTTACGGCCGTTCACGAACACCGGGGAGCTGTTTTTT	CASSLRPFTNTGELFF
TRBV29-1	TRBJ2-3	10	many	-	TGCAGCGTTGATTCAGATACGCAGTATTTT	CSVDSDTQYF
TRBV12-3/TRBV12-4	TRBJ2-7	16	-	TRBD1	TGTGCCAGCAGTCTAAGTTCGACAGGGCGTGGGTACGAGCAGTACTTC	CASSLSSTGRGYEQYF